A single sample is the source of the 5 T cell receptor beta chains below, sequenced in a study of beta chain features in type 1 diabetes. The sequenced template was cDNA made from the entire isolated RNA. Assay used: immunoSEQ multiplex PCR; TCRdb lists only in-frame clones, some missing. The sample contains 330,000 or so clones, roughly a fifth of which appear only once. The sample comprised naive CD4+ T cells from blood. Receptors originate from a woman aged 18-35 years in good health.

This clone occurred a few times. The chain carries TRBV7-9 and TRBJ2-5; 12 nucleotides agree with TRBD2. Germline V gene sequence: CDR1 SEHNR, CDR2 FQNEAQ (reference sequence). The CDR3 consists of 16 residues. Trimming at V came to 5 bases and at J to 4 bases, leaving 8 bases not matched to a gene. The CDR3, as DNA: TGTGCCAGCAGCCGGACTAGCGGGGAGTCGTCAGAGACCCAGTACTTC. Protein sequence: CASSRTSGESSETQYF.

This chain links TRBV5-1 with TRBJ2-1; 13 bases align to TRBD2. Germline assignment: CDR1 SGHRS and CDR2 YFSETQ. V lost 3 bases and J lost 5; bases outside the gene matches: 8. The CDR3 loop spans 17 amino acids. For the CDR3, the DNA is TGCGCCAGCAGCTCCCGGACTAGCGGGAGAGGGAACAATGAGCAGTTCTTC. Translation gives CASSSRTSGRGNNEQFF. Supplemented by reference TRBV5-1 and TRBJ2-1, the full variable domain reads KAGVTQTPRYLIKTRGQQVTLSCSPISGHRSVSWYQQTPGQGLQFLFEYFSETQRNKGNFPGRFSGRQFSNSRSEMNVSTLELGDSALYLCASSSRTSGRGNNEQFFGPGTRLTVL.

Concerning this clone itself: The junction differs from germline at one of its ends, possibly a read error. This rearrangement joins TRBV5-4 to TRBJ1-2; D perhaps matches TRBD1 (5 bases). CDR1 is SGHNT, CDR2 YYREEE, per germline (reference sequence). The CDR3 contains 16 residues. CDR3 loop: CASSFTSGRGDYGYTF. CDR3 nucleotide sequence: TGTGCCAGCAGCTTTACGTCGGGGCGTGGGGACTACGGCTACACCTTC.

This chain joins TRBV7-6 and TRBJ2-7; no reliable D call. The CDR3 length is 14 residues. Trimming stripped 4 bases from V and 4 bases from J, with 14 bases between. Germline values: CDR1 SGHVS, CDR2 FNYEAQ. The CDR3 coding sequence is TGTGCCAGCAGCTCCCGATCGCCCGGGTACGAGCAGTACTTC. Translated: CASSSRSPGYEQYF.

There are a few counts of this clone. The genes are TRBV7-2 and TRBJ2-7; 7 bases are a match to TRBD2. This CDR3 is 13 amino acids long. CDR1 and CDR2 (germline): SGHTA, FQGNSA. V shed 10 bases, J shed 3 bases, and the junction held 9 bases outside the gene matches. This CDR3 is CATTLAPNYEQYF. CDR3 DNA: TGTGCCACGACACTAGCGCCCAACTACGAGCAGTACTTC.